One and the same sample provided the 27 T cell receptor beta chains below, sequenced in a study of T cells in Graves' hyperthyroidism and ophthalmopathy. Researchers took RNA transcripts and amplified the TCR beta CDR3 regions from them. TCR CDR3 regions were first amplified by RT-PCR with HTBI primers. TCRdb redid the calling of the multiplex PCR reads with MiXCR, one entry per CDR3 protein. The sample lists around 600,000 distinct CDR3 sequences, around 15% occurring once. The specimen was blood. These TCRs come from a woman in her forties or fifties with Graves' ophthalmopathy.

This clonotype appeared many times. This rearrangement joins TRBV3-1 to TRBJ2-2; tentatively, D is TRBD1 (6 bases). V shed 2 bases and J shed 4 bases, with 8 bases lying between them. Germline V gene lookup returns CDR1 LGHDT and CDR2 YNNKEL (reference sequence). The CDR3 runs 14 residues. The CDR3 nucleotides are TGTGCCAGCAGCCAAACAGGGTCCACCGGGGAGCTGTTTTTT. Translation gives CASSQTGSTGELFF. Combining the CDR3 with reference TRBV3-1 and TRBJ2-2 gives the whole variable domain DTAVSQTPKYLVTQMGNDKSIKCEQNLGHDTMYWYKQDSKKFLKIMFSYNNKELIINETVPNRFSPKSPDKAHLNLHINSLELGDSAVYFCASSQTGSTGELFFGEGSRLTVL.

This clonotype was found many times. The V call is TRBV7-9, the J call TRBJ2-5, with D perhaps TRBD2 (6 bases). The ends were cut back, 4 bases at V and 3 bases at J, with 18 bases in the middle. The CDR3 covers 16 residues. CDR1 is SEHNR, CDR2 FQNEAQ, per germline (reference sequence). The CDR3 loop is CASSSNPRDFKETQYF. Here the CDR3 DNA reads TGTGCCAGCAGCTCTAATCCCCGGGACTTCAAAGAGACCCAGTACTTC.

This clonotype was counted a few times. The chain is built from TRBV9 and TRBJ2-1; 7 bases align to TRBD2. With V trimmed by 4 bases and J by 2 bases, 6 bases remained unmatched. The V gene's germline CDR1 is SGDLS and CDR2 YYNGEE. This CDR3 has 15 amino acids. The CDR3 DNA reads as TGTGCCAGCAGCCTACGGGACTACACCTACAATGAGCAGTTCTTC. Translating it yields CASSLRDYTYNEQFF.

This clonotype has ten or more counts. This chain joins TRBV7-9 and TRBJ2-1; D uncertain. Looked up from germline, CDR1 is SEHNR and CDR2 is FQNEAQ (reference sequence). V gave up 3 bases and J gave up 2 bases, with 8 bases separating them. This CDR3 has 14 amino acids. CDR3 sequence reads: CASSFTTAYNEQFF. Written as DNA, the CDR3 is TGTGCCAGCAGCTTTACAACGGCCTACAATGAGCAGTTCTTC.

This clonotype was counted only a few times. This rearrangement joins TRBV7-2 to TRBJ2-1; 8 positions agree with TRBD1. Per the germline V gene, CDR1 is SGHTA and CDR2 is FQGNSA. The CDR3 covers 16 residues. J gave up 2 bases and V 1 base, and 4 bases lay outside the gene matches. The CDR3 region is CASSLGTGGPYNEQFF. The CDR3 coding sequence is TGTGCCAGCAGCTTAGGTACAGGGGGACCCTACAATGAGCAGTTCTTC.

The V call is TRBV6-1, the J call TRBJ2-1, with TRBD2 matching over 9 bases. The CDR3 has 16 amino acids. With 3 bases clipped from V and 4 bases from J, the junction kept 7 bases outside the gene matches. Per germline, CDR1 MNHNS and CDR2 SASEGT. CDR3 residues: CASSDQSGRWYNEQFF. CDR3 DNA sequence: TGTGCCAGCAGTGATCAAAGCGGGAGGTGGTACAATGAGCAGTTCTTC.

This clonotype was seen repeatedly, ten times or more. The chain couples TRBV7-2 to TRBJ2-7, with D unclear. The germline V gene encodes CDR1 SGHTA and CDR2 FQGNSA. This CDR3 spans 9 amino acids. V lost 4 bases to trimming and J lost 5 bases, with 0 bases between them. CDR3 sequence reads: CASSYEQYF. As DNA, the CDR3 is TGTGCCAGCAGCTACGAGCAGTACTTC.

The sample holds many counts of this clonotype. J is TRBJ2-7 and V is TRBV2; D ambiguous. This CDR3 has 13 residues. V lost 6 bases, J lost 3 bases, and 12 bases lay in between. Germline V gene data show CDR1 as SNHLY and CDR2 as FYNNEI. The CDR3 here is CASSGGPGYEQYF. The CDR3 region has the DNA TGTGCCAGCAGCGGCGGTCCAGGCTACGAGCAGTACTTC. The full variable domain, in which reference TRBV2 and TRBJ2-7 provide the parts outside the CDR3, is EPEVTQTPSHQVTQMGQEVILRCVPISNHLYFYWYRQILGQKVEFLVSFYNNEISEKSEIFDDQFSVERPDGSNFTLKIRSTKLEDSAMYFCASSGGPGYEQYFGPGTRLTVT.

This clonotype has more than one count but fewer than ten. The CDR3 DNA reads TGTGCCAGCAGTTTATTGGGGCCGAACACCGGGGAGCTGTTTTTT. Translated, it gives CASSLLGPNTGELFF. The chain couples TRBV27 to TRBJ2-2; a possible D gene is TRBD1 (5 bases). The CDR3 length is 15 residues. Germline V gene data show CDR1 as MNHEY and CDR2 as SMNVEV (reference sequence). Deletions cut 1 base from V and 0 bases from J, with 6 bases between.

This clonotype has ten or more counts. The chain carries TRBV5-1 and TRBJ2-3; D is unresolved. Germline V gene sequence: CDR1 SGHRS, CDR2 YFSETQ. The CDR3 runs 15 residues. Trimming stripped 0 bases from V and 0 bases from J, with 8 bases between. CDR3: CASSLVFLSTDTQYF. The CDR3 DNA reads TGCGCCAGCAGCTTGGTCTTCCTTAGCACAGATACGCAGTATTTT.

This clonotype was detected ten times or more. V usage is TRBV6-1 and J usage is TRBJ2-1; 9 positions match TRBD1. V was clipped by 6 bases and J by 8 bases; unmatched bases: 11. Germline CDR1 is MNHNS and CDR2 is SASEGT. The CDR3 has 15 amino acids. The CDR3 coding sequence is TGTGCCAGCAGCCTACAGGGGGCGGATTGGGATGAGCAGTTCTTC. The encoded protein is CASSLQGADWDEQFF.

The table lists this clonotype with many counts. This chain links TRBV6-2 or TRBV6-3 with TRBJ2-7; 7 bases align to TRBD1. Germline V lookup: CDR1 MNHEY, CDR2 SVGEGT. The CDR3 length is 12 residues. V dropped 6 bases and J dropped 3; count of bases not matched to a gene: 2. CDR3 loop: CASRTGDYEQYF. In DNA, the CDR3 is TGTGCCAGCAGAACAGGGGACTACGAGCAGTACTTC.

As for this clonotype: Possible read error: a much larger clone is one base away. It is likely a read error, because the conserved phenylalanine at the end of the CDR3 is missing. The chain recombines TRBV7-2 with TRBJ2-7; D possibly corresponds to TRBD2 (6 bases). CDR1 is SGHTA, CDR2 FQGNSA, per germline. V was cut by 1 base and J by 5 bases, with 12 bases left in between. The CDR3 is 14 residues long. CDR3 nucleotide sequence: TGTGCCAGCAGCTTAGGCGGAGGGAACCACGAGCAGTACATC. Protein: CASSLGGGNHEQYI.

The chain uses TRBV24-1 and TRBJ2-1, with D tentatively TRBD1 or TRBD2 (5 bases each). The CDR3 is 13 residues long. In germline, CDR1 is KGHDR, CDR2 SFDVKD. Deletions cut 9 bases from V and 6 bases from J, with 14 bases between. CDR3: CATSFVGTNEQFF. The CDR3 DNA follows: TGTGCCACCTCTTTTGTAGGGACCAATGAGCAGTTCTTC.

V and J are TRBV5-1 and TRBJ2-7; 12 positions agree with TRBD1. The V gene's germline CDR1 is SGHRS and CDR2 YFSETQ. V trimming: 0 bases; J trimming: 5 bases; junction bases outside the gene matches: 6. This CDR3 contains 16 residues. CDR3 amino acids: CASSLDRDRGLNEQYF. For the CDR3, the DNA is TGCGCCAGCAGCTTGGACCGGGACAGGGGGCTGAACGAGCAGTACTTC.

The rearrangement uses TRBV6-1 and TRBJ1-1; D is unclear. The CDR3 loop spans 13 amino acids. Germline V gene lookup returns CDR1 MNHNS and CDR2 SASEGT. V was trimmed by 5 bases and J by 3 bases, leaving 10 bases between them. CDR3 DNA sequence: TGTGCCAGCAGTAACGCCTGGGACACTGAAGCTTTCTTT. Translating gives CASSNAWDTEAFF.

This clonotype was recorded at least ten times. The J gene is TRBJ2-7, the V gene TRBV2; D call uncertain. Between the trimmed V and J ends, which lost 3 bases and 9 bases, there was a span of 18 bases. CDR1 and CDR2 (germline): SNHLY, FYNNEI. This CDR3 has 14 residues. The CDR3 DNA follows: TGTGCCAGCAGTGAGGTTGCAGGTTTAGTCGGGCAGTACTTC. The encoded protein is CASSEVAGLVGQYF.

V gene TRBV29-1 combines with J gene TRBJ2-6, with D maybe TRBD2 (7 bases). Germline V gene lookup returns CDR1 SQVTM and CDR2 ANQGSEA. V dropped 5 bases and J dropped 2 bases, with 16 bases sitting between them. This CDR3 is 16 amino acids long. The CDR3 DNA sequence: TGCAGCGTTAGCACTTGGGGGGGGCCTGGGGCCAACGTCCTGACTTTC. Residues: CSVSTWGGPGANVLTF. Looking up the rest from reference TRBV29-1 and TRBJ2-6 gives the full variable domain: SAVISQKPSRDICQRGTSLTIQCQVDSQVTMMFWYRQQPGQSLTLIATANQGSEATYESGFVIDKFPISRPNLTFSTLTVSNMSPEDSSIYLCSVSTWGGPGANVLTFGAGSRLTVL.

This clonotype turned up a few times. The chain recombines TRBV29-1 with TRBJ2-7; the D is unclear. The germline V gene has CDR1 SQVTM and CDR2 ANQGSEA. The CDR3 spans 12 residues. Trimming left V 6 bases short and J 2 bases short, with 11 bases between. The CDR3 sequence is CSVRRPTYEQYF. The CDR3 DNA reads as TGCAGCGTCCGCAGGCCCACCTACGAGCAGTACTTC.

The genes are TRBV24-1 and TRBJ2-3; 8 positions match TRBD1. From germline, CDR1 is KGHDR and CDR2 SFDVKD. V lost 9 bases to trimming and J lost 2 bases; unmatched junction nucleotides: 3. There are 13 residues in the CDR3. CDR3 sequence reads: CATSQGVTDTQYF. Written as DNA, the CDR3 is TGTGCCACCTCACAGGGGGTCACAGATACGCAGTATTTT.

The table lists this clonotype with a few counts. The chain couples TRBV5-1 to TRBJ1-1; tentative D call: TRBD1 (5 bases). The CDR3 consists of 14 residues. Germline loops: CDR1 SGHRS, CDR2 YFSETQ. Trimming removed 0 bases from V and 6 bases from J, with 12 bases in between. CDR3 bases: TGCGCCAGCAGCTTGGTAGGGGCTCGGTCTGAAGCTTTCTTT. Translating gives CASSLVGARSEAFF.

With regard to this clonotype: A read error may explain this, as a much larger clone is one base away. The genes are TRBV29-1 and TRBJ1-1; D is possibly TRBD1 (6 bases). Germline loops: CDR1 SQVTM, CDR2 ANQGSEA. This CDR3 is built from 16 residues. V was clipped by 7 bases and J by 3 bases, with 24 bases between them. In DNA, the CDR3 is TGCAGCGCTGCTCGGCTCACAGGGTATTTGGACACTGAAGCTTTCTTT. Translated: CSAARLTGYLDTEAFF.

There are many counts of this clonotype. The rearrangement links TRBV5-1 to TRBJ2-3; D not resolved. Trimming took 4 bases from V and 5 from J, leaving 5 bases between them. Germline V CDR1 and CDR2: SGHRS, YFSETQ. CDR3 length: 11 residues. Here the CDR3 DNA reads TGCGCCAGCAGCGCCGTAGATACGCAGTATTTT. Its protein is CASSAVDTQYF. Full variable domain (missing parts from reference TRBV5-1 and TRBJ2-3): KAGVTQTPRYLIKTRGQQVTLSCSPISGHRSVSWYQQTPGQGLQFLFEYFSETQRNKGNFPGRFSGRQFSNSRSEMNVSTLELGDSALYLCASSAVDTQYFGPGTRLTVL.

There are many counts of this clonotype. The chain has TRBV7-2 and TRBJ2-1, with 11 bases aligning to TRBD2. The CDR3 length is 15 residues. The V gene end was trimmed by 1 base and the J gene end by 9 bases; junction bases not matched to a gene: 5. The germline V gene encodes CDR1 SGHTA and CDR2 FQGNSA. The CDR3 nucleotides read TGTGCCAGCAGCTTAGTAGCGGGAGGGCCAAGTGAGCAGTTCTTC. Translated, it gives CASSLVAGGPSEQFF.

This clonotype came up a few times. The chain has TRBV12-3 or TRBV12-4 and TRBJ1-5, with a possible D match to TRBD1 (5 bases). The CDR3 is 14 amino acids. Trimming removed 4 bases at V and 9 bases at J, with 16 bases between. Written as DNA, the CDR3 is TGTGCCAGCAGTTCCGGGACTTTTCTATCGCCCCAGCATTTT. Its translation is CASSSGTFLSPQHF.

In its sample, this clonotype was seen many times. The chain links TRBV28 to TRBJ2-1, with D perhaps TRBD2 (6 bases). Germline values: CDR1 MDHEN, CDR2 SYDVKM. The CDR3 sequence is 13 residues long. V lost 11 bases and J 6 bases, leaving 17 bases between the germline ends. The CDR3 is CAATEGPSNEQFF. The CDR3 region has the DNA TGTGCCGCCACGGAGGGCCCCTCCAATGAGCAGTTCTTC.

This clonotype was recorded many times. The J gene is TRBJ2-4, the V gene TRBV28, with D unresolved. The CDR3 runs to 13 residues. V lost 7 bases, J lost 8 bases, and 15 bases lay in between. The V gene's germline CDR1 is MDHEN and CDR2 SYDVKM. The CDR3 sequence: CASTPSGRDIQYF. CDR3 in DNA: TGTGCCAGCACCCCTTCGGGCCGAGACATTCAGTACTTC. Full variable domain (remainder filled in from reference TRBV28 and TRBJ2-4): DVKVTQSSRYLVKRTGEKVFLECVQDMDHENMFWYRQDPGLGLRLIYFSYDVKMKEKGDIPEGYSVSREKKERFSLILESASTNQTSMYLCASTPSGRDIQYFGAGTRLSVL.